This TCR beta chain is drawn from a study of Tregs in tolerant kidney transplant recipients. Study-level information: Sorting used antibodies to exclude donor cells.

TCRdb keeps only in-frame clones here, not all; method: immunoSEQ multiplex PCR. The sample includes more than 25,000 clones, 65% to 85% of them seen just once. The germline V and J ends were trimmed by 5 bases and 7 bases, with 15 bases remaining between them. Per the germline V gene, CDR1 is SEHNR and CDR2 is FQNEAQ (reference sequence). The CDR3 has 14 amino acids. For this clone: Its matching antigen is unknown.

Input material: Tregs from blood cultured with allogeneic cells. This sequence originates from a human donor in good health. V and J are TRBV7-9 and TRBJ2-1; the D gene is possibly TRBD2 (5 bases). The CDR3, as DNA: TGTGCCAGCAGCATCCGTATCGGAGGTAATGAGCAGTTCTTC. Translated: CASSIRIGGNEQFF.